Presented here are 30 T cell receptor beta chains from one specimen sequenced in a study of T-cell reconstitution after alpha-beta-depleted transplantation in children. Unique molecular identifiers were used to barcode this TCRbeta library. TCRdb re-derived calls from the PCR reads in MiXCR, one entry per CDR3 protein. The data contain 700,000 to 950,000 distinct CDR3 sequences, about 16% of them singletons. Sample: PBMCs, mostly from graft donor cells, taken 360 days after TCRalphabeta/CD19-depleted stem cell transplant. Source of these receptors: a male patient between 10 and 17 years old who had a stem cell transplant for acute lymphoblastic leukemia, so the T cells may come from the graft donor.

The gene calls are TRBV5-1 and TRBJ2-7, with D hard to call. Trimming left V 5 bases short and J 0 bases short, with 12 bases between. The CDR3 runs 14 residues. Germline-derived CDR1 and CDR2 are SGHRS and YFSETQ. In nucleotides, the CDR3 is TGCGCCAGCAGTTTACCGACAAACTCCTACGAGCAGTACTTC. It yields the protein CASSLPTNSYEQYF.

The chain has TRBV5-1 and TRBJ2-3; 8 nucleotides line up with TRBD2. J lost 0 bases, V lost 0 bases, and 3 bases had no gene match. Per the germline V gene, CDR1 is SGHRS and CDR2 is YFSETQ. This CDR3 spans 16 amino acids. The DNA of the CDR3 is TGCGCCAGCAGCTTGGATGTAGCGGGAAGCACAGATACGCAGTATTTT. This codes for CASSLDVAGSTDTQYF.

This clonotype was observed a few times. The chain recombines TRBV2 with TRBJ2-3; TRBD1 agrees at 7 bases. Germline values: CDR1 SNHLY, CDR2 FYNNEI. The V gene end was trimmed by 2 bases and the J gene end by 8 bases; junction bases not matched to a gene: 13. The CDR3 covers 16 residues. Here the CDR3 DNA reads TGTGCCAGCAGTGAACTTGGACAGGAAGGCTCCGTTACGCAGTATTTT. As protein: CASSELGQEGSVTQYF.

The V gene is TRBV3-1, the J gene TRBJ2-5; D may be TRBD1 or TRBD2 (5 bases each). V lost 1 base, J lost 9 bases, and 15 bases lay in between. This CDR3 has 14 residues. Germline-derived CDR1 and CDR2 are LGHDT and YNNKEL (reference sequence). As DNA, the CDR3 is TGTGCCAGCAGCCAAGTTTGGGGACCGGGGCCCCAGTACTTC. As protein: CASSQVWGPGPQYF.

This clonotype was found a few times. CDR3 in DNA: TGTGCCAGCAGTCCCAGGGGGCTGGGCAATCAGCCCCAGCATTTT. Its translation is CASSPRGLGNQPQHF. This chain uses TRBV6-5 with TRBJ1-5; 8 nucleotides agree with TRBD1. V was clipped by 5 bases and J by 2 bases; unmatched bases: 5. From germline, CDR1 is MNHEY and CDR2 SVGAGI. The CDR3 spans 15 residues.

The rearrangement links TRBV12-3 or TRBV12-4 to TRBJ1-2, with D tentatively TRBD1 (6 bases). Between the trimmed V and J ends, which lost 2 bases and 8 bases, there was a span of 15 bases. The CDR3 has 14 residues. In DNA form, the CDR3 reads TGTGCCAGCAGTTTATTGGGGGCAGGGAAAGGCTACACCTTC. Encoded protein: CASSLLGAGKGYTF.

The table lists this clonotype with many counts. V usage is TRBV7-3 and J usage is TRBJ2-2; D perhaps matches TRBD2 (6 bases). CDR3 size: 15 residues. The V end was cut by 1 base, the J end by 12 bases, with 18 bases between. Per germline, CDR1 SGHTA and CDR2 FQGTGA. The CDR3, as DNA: TGTGCCAGCAGCTTAATTGGGCTAGCGTCCCCCAAGCTGTTTTTT. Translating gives CASSLIGLASPKLFF.

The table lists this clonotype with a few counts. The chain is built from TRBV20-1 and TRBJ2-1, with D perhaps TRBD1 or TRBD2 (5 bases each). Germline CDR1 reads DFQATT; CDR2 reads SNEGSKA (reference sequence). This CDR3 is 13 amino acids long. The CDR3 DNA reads TGCAGCGCCCGGGACGGGGCCTACAATGAGCAGTTCTTC. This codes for CSARDGAYNEQFF.

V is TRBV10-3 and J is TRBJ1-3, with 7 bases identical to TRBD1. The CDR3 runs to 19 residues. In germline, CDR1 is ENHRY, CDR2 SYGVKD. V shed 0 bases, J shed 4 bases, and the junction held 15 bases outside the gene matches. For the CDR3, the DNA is TGTGCCATCAGTGAGTCGACCGCTCTCAGGGGGAGCTGGGGAAACACCATATATTTT. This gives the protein CAISESTALRGSWGNTIYF.

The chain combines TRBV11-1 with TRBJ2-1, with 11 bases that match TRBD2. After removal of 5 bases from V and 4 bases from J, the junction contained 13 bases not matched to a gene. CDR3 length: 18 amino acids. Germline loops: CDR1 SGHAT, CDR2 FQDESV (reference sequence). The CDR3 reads CASSTPRLAGSGYNEQFF. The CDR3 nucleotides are TGTGCCAGCAGCACCCCAAGACTAGCGGGATCGGGGTACAATGAGCAGTTCTTC.

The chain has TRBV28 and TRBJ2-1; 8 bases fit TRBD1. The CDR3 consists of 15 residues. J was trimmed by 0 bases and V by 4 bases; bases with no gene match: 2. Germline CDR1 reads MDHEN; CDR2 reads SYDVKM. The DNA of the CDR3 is TGTGCCAGCAGTTCAGGGGGCGCCTCCTACAATGAGCAGTTCTTC. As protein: CASSSGGASYNEQFF.

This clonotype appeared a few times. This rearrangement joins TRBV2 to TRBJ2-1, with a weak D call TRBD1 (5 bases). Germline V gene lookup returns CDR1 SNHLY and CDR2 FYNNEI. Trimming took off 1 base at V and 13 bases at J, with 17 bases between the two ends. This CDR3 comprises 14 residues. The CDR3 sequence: CASSEGPRQGVQFF. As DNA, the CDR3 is TGTGCCAGCAGTGAAGGCCCTAGACAAGGGGTCCAGTTCTTC. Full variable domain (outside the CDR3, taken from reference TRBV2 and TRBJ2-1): EPEVTQTPSHQVTQMGQEVILRCVPISNHLYFYWYRQILGQKVEFLVSFYNNEISEKSEIFDDQFSVERPDGSNFTLKIRSTKLEDSAMYFCASSEGPRQGVQFFGPGTRLTVL.

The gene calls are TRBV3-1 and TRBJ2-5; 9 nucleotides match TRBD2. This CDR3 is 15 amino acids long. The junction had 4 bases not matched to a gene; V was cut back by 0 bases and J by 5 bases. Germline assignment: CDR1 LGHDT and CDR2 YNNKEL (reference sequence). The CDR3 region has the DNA TGTGCCAGCAGCCAAGAGAAGCTAGCGGGGGAGACCCAGTACTTC. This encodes CASSQEKLAGETQYF.

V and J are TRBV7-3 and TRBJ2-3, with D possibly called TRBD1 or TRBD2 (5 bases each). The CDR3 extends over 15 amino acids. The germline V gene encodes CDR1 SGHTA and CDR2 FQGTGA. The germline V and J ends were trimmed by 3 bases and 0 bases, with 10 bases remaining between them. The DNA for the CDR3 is TGTGCCAGCAGCTTCGAGGGGCATAGCACAGATACGCAGTATTTT. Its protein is CASSFEGHSTDTQYF.

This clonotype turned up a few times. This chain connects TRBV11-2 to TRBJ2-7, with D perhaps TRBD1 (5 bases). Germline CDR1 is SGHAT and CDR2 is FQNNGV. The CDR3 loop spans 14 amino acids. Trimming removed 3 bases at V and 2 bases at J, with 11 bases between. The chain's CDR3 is CASSFGVGAYEQYF. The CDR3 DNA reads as TGTGCCAGCAGCTTTGGGGTAGGGGCCTACGAGCAGTACTTC.

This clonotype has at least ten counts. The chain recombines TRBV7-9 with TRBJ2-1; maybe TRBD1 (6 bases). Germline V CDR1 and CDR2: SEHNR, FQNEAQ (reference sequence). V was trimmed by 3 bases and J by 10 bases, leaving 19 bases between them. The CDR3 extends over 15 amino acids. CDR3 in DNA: TGTGCCAGCAGCTTTAGACCGGCAGGGGAGCGGGAGCAGTTCTTC. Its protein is CASSFRPAGEREQFF.

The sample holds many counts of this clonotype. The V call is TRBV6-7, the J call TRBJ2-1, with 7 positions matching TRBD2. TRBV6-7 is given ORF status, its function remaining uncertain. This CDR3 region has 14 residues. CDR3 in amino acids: CARTGGASYNEQFF. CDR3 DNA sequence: TGTGCTAGGACGGGGGGAGCCTCCTACAATGAGCAGTTCTTC.

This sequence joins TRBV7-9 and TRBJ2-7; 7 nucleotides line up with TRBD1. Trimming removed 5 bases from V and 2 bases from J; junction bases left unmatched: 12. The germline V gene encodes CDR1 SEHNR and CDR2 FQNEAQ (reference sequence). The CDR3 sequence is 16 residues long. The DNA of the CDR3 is TGTGCCAGCAGCGATCTCGACAGGGCTCGGCCCTACGAGCAGTACTTC. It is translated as CASSDLDRARPYEQYF.

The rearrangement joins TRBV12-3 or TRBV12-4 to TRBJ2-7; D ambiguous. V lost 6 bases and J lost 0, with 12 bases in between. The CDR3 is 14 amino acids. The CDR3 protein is CASRRQKGSYEQYF. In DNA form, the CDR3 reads TGTGCCAGCAGGCGCCAGAAAGGCTCCTACGAGCAGTACTTC.

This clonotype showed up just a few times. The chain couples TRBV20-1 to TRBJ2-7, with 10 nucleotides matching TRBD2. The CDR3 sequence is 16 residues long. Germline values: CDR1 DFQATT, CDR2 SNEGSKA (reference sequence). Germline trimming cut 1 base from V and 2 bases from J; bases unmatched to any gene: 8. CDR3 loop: CSARGLTSGLTYEQYF. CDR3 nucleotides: TGCAGTGCTAGAGGTTTGACTAGCGGGCTTACCTACGAGCAGTACTTC.

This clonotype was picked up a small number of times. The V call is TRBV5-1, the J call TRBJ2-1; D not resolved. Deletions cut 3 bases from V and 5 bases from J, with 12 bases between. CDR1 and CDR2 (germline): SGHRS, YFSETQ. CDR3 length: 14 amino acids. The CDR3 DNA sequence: TGCGCCAGCAGCTACCGGGCCCTGAACAATGAGCAGTTCTTC. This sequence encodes CASSYRALNNEQFF.

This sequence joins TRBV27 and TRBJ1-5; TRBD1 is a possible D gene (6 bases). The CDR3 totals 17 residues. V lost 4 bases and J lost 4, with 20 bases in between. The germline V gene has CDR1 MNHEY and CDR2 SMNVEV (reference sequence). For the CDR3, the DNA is TGTGCCAGCAGTTCCCCTCCGGGGGGGCTATTAAATCAGCCCCAGCATTTT. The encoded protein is CASSSPPGGLLNQPQHF.

CDR3 region: CSVAPQGAYEQYF. Written as DNA, the CDR3 is TGCAGCGTCGCTCCCCAGGGTGCCTACGAGCAGTACTTC. The chain carries TRBV29-1 and TRBJ2-7, with D possibly TRBD1 on 5 matching bases. Germline CDR1 is SQVTM and CDR2 is ANQGSEA. The CDR3 is 13 amino acids. Between the trimmed V and J ends, which lost 6 bases and 2 bases, there was a span of 14 bases.

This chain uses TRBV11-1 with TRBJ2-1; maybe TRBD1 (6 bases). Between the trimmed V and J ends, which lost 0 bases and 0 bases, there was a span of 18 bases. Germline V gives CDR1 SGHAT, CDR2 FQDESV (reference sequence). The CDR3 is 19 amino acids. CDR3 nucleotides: TGTGCCAGCAGCTTAGCGCTAGGACAGCCAGTCAGCTCCTACAATGAGCAGTTCTTC. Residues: CASSLALGQPVSSYNEQFF.

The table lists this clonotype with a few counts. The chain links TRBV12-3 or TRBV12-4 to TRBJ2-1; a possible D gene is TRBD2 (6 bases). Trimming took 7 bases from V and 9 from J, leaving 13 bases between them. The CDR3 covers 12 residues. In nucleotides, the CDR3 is TGTGCCAGCATGAGGTCCGGGGGTGAGCAGTTCTTC. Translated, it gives CASMRSGGEQFF.

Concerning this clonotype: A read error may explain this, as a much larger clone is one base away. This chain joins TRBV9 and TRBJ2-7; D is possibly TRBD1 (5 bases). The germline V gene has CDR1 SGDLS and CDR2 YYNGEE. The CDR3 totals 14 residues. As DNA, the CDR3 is TGTGCCAGCAGAGTAGGGGTAAGCTCCTACGAGCAGTACTTC. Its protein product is CASRVGVSSYEQYF. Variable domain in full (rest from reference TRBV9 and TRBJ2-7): DSGVTQTPKHLITATGQRVTLRCSPRSGDLSVYWYQQSLDQGLQFLIQYYNGEERAKGNILERFSAQQFPDLHSELNLSSLELGDSALYFCASRVGVSSYEQYFGPGTRLTVT.

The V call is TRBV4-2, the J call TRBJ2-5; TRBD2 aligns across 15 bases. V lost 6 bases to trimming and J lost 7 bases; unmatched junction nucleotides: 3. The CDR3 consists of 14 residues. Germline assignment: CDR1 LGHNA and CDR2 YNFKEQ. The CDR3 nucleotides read TGTGCCAGCAGAACGGGACTAGCGGGAGGGACCCAGTACTTC. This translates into CASRTGLAGGTQYF.

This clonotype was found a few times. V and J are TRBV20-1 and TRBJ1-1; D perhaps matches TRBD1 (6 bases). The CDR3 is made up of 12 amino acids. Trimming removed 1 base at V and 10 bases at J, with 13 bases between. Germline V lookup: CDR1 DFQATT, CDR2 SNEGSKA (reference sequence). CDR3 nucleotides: TGCAGTGCTAGAGCCCCCACGACAGGAGCTTTCTTT. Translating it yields CSARAPTTGAFF.

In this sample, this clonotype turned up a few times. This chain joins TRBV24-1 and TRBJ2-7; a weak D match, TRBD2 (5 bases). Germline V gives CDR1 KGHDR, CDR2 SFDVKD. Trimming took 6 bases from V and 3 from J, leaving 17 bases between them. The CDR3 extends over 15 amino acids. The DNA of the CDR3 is TGTGCCACCAGTTCGCTTGTGGGAGCGGTCTACGAGCAGTACTTC. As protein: CATSSLVGAVYEQYF.

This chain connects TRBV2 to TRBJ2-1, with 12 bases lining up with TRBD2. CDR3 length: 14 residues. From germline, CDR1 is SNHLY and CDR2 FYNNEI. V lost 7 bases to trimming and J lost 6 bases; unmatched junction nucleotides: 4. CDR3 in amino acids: CASIGLAGPNEQFF. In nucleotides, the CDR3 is TGTGCCAGCATCGGACTAGCGGGACCCAATGAGCAGTTCTTC.